This T cell receptor beta chain was profiled in a study of post-analysis software for immune sequencing data. Regarding the study as a whole: Those samples that were prepared in the same batch co-clustered strongly by F measure. Comparison of patients with controls showed five TRBV segments more frequent in patients, TRBV5-6, TRBV5-1 and TRBV20-1 among them.

To note about this clonotype: What it binds is unknown.

Unique molecular identifiers were built into the TCR beta cDNA libraries. A single record per CDR3 protein comes from TCRdb applying MiXCR to the PCR reads. The profile shows 800,000 to 950,000 distinct CDR3 sequences, around 50% of them singletons. Germline V lookup: CDR1 MGHDK, CDR2 SYGVNS. With 3 bases removed from V and 5 bases from J, the gap between germline ends came to 7 bases. This CDR3 contains 12 residues. The receptor's source is a girl aged 5 to 17 with multiple sclerosis. The chain uses TRBV25-1 and TRBJ2-5; no reliable D call. Specimen: blood. The CDR3 coding sequence is TGTGCCAGCAGTGATTCTTCGGAGACCCAGTACTTC. Translation: CASSDSSETQYF.